The clone carrying this T cell receptor (beta chain) was found many times. Its antigen is not known. The study amplified TCR beta CDR3 regions using RNA transcripts. HTBI primers primed a first-round RT-PCR, and a second-round multiplex PCR followed. MiXCR was run by TCRdb on the multiplex PCR reads, yielding one entry per CDR3 protein. The table has hundreds of thousands of distinct CDR3 sequences, roughly 39% seen once. This record comes from a study of Graves' ophthalmopathy and Graves' hyperthyroidism. Study details: The collection of peripheral blood took place at initial diagnosis, before any treatment.

Notes on the study in general: Most expanded thyroid clonotypes above 0.001 frequency also appeared in blood.

If patients had other autoimmune diseases, uncontrolled infections, pregnancy or lactation, they were excluded. Sequencing was performed on peripheral blood. This TCR was sampled from an adult man with Graves' ophthalmopathy.

CDR3 residues: CASTKREYDEQYF. CDR3 nucleotides: TGTGCCAGCACAAAGCGGGAGTACGACGAGCAGTACTTC. This chain connects TRBV7-8 to TRBJ2-7; 8 bases map to TRBD2. From germline, CDR1 is SGHVS and CDR2 FQNEAQ. The CDR3 extends over 13 amino acids. The trim removed 7 bases at V and 5 bases at J, leaving 7 bases unmatched.